This T cell receptor (beta chain) is from a study of cytomegalovirus exposure and HLA in healthy donors. Study background: A data release that came early held tens of millions of unique TCRs from HLA-typed donors. Findings and caveats of the study: When presence/absence was analysed, sequencing depth was taken to be roughly uniform across donors. In a later analysis, an Asian-associated ancestry cluster reportedly showed fewer N-insertions than the roughly 730-donor mean.

The PCR employed 60 Vbeta primers together with 13 Jbeta primers. Sequenced by immunoSEQ multiplex PCR; TCRdb stores in-frame clones only, minus some. The sample holds some 100,000 clones, about 84% seen once. Germline CDR1 reads MNHEY; CDR2 reads SVGAGI. V lost 4 bases and J lost 0; bases outside the gene matches: 2. The CDR3 consists of 15 residues. In the case of this clone: Antigen specificity is unknown.

Likely unrecorded immune exposures existed in these nominally healthy donors. The sample consisted of PBMCs. This receptor was identified in a girl between 2 and 10 years old in good health and CMV-seropositive. The rearrangement links TRBV6-5 to TRBJ1-1; 10 bases are shared with TRBD1. The CDR3 bases are TGTGCCAGCAGTTTAGGGACAGGGGTGAACACTGAAGCTTTCTTT. The encoded protein is CASSLGTGVNTEAFF.